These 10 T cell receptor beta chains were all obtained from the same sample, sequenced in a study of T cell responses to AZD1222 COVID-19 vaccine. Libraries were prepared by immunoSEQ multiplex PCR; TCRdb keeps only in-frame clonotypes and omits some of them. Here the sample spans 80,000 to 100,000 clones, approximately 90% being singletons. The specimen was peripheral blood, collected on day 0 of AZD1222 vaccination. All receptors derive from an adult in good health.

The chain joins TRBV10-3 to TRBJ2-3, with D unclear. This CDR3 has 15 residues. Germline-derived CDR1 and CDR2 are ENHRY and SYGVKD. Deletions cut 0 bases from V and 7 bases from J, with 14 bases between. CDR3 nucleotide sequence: TGTGCCATCAGTGAGTCTTCCCAGAGTTCATATACGCAGTATTTT. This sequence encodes CAISESSQSSYTQYF.

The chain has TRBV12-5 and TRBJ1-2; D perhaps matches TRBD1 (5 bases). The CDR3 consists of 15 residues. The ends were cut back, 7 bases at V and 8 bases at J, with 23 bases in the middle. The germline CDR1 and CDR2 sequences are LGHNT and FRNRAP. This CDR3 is CASDLNGRGTGGYTF. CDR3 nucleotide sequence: TGTGCTAGTGACCTCAACGGCCGGGGGACGGGAGGCTACACCTTC.

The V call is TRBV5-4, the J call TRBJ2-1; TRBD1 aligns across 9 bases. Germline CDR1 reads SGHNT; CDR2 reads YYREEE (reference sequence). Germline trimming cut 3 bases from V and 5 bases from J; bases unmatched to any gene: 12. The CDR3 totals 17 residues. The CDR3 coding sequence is TGTGCCAGCAGCTCAAGACAGGGGGGAAATCAAGACAATGAGCAGTTCTTC. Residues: CASSSRQGGNQDNEQFF.

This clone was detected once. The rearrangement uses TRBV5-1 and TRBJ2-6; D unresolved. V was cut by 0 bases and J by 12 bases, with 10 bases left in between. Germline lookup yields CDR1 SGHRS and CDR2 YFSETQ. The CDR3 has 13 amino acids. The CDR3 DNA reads TGCGCCAGCAGCTTGGGGACGGAGTCCGTCCTGACTTTC. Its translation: CASSLGTESVLTF.

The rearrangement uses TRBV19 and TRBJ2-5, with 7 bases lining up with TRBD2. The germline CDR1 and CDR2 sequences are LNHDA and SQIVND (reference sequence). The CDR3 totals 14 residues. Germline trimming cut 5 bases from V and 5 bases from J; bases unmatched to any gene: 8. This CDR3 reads CASSVSRGWETQYF. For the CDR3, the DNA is TGTGCCAGTAGTGTGTCGCGGGGGTGGGAGACCCAGTACTTC.

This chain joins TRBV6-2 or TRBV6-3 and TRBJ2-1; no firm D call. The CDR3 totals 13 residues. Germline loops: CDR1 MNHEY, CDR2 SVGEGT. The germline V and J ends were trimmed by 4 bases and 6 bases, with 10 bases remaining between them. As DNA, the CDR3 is TGTGCCAGCAGTTCACTCCGGATCAATGAGCAGTTCTTC. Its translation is CASSSLRINEQFF.

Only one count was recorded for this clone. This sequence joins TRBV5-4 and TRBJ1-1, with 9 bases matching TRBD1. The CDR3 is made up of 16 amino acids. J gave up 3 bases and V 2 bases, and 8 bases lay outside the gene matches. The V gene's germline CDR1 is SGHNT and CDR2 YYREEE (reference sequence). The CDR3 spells CASSLPGTGRDTEAFF. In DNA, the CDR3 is TGTGCCAGCAGCTTACCCGGGACAGGGAGGGACACTGAAGCTTTCTTT.

The CDR3 bases are TGTGCCAGCAGCCTCACTCGCGGCTATGAGCAGTTCTTC. It translates to CASSLTRGYEQFF. The chain employs TRBV7-9 and TRBJ2-1; D is unclear. Germline V gene data show CDR1 as SEHNR and CDR2 as FQNEAQ (reference sequence). The CDR3 loop spans 13 amino acids. V lost 5 bases and J lost 8, with 13 bases in between.

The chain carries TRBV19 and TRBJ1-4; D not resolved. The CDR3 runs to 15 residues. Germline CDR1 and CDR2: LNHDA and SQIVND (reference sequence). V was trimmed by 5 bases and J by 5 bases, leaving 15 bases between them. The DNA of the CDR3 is TGTGCCAGTAGTTCCGGCCTGGGAAGGAATGAAAAACTGTTTTTT. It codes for CASSSGLGRNEKLFF.

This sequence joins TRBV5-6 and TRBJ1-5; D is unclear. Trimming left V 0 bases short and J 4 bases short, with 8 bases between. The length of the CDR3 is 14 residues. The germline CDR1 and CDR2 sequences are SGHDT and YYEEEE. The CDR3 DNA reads TGTGCCAGCAGCTTGGGTGGATTTAATCAGCCCCAGCATTTT. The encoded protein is CASSLGGFNQPQHF.